The 15 T cell receptor beta chains presented below share a single source sample, sequenced in a study of radiotherapy plus CTLA-4 blockade in lung cancer. Data came from immunoSEQ multiplex PCR; TCRdb stores just in-frame clones and leaves some out. Among roughly 30,000 clones, around four fifths were seen once, and the ten largest hold around 7%. The specimen was peripheral blood, collected from a patient treated with radiotherapy plus ipilimumab. The origin of the receptors is a human donor with non-small cell lung cancer who had stable disease on radiotherapy plus ipilimumab.

The chain is built from TRBV5-1 and TRBJ2-5; TRBD1 agrees at 7 bases. V trimming: 4 bases; J trimming: 4 bases; junction bases outside the gene matches: 10. The length of the CDR3 is 15 residues. Looked up from germline, CDR1 is SGHRS and CDR2 is YFSETQ. Written as DNA, the CDR3 is TGCGCCAGCAGCGCCGGGACAGTCAGGCGAGAGACCCAGTACTTC. Protein sequence: CASSAGTVRRETQYF.

With respect to this clone: The identical CDR3 is also encoded by other nucleotide sequences in the sample. The gene calls are TRBV2 and TRBJ1-1; 9 bases agree with TRBD1. The V and J ends lost 4 bases and 4 bases, in that order; junction bases with no gene match: 1. This CDR3 contains 13 residues. From germline, CDR1 is SNHLY and CDR2 FYNNEI. CDR3 residues: CASSVQGATEAFF. The CDR3 DNA reads as TGTGCCAGCAGTGTACAGGGGGCCACTGAAGCTTTCTTT. Full variable domain (rest looked up from reference TRBV2 and TRBJ1-1): EPEVTQTPSHQVTQMGQEVILRCVPISNHLYFYWYRQILGQKVEFLVSFYNNEISEKSEIFDDQFSVERPDGSNFTLKIRSTKLEDSAMYFCASSVQGATEAFFGQGTRLTVV.

The chain is built from TRBV19 and TRBJ2-5; 9 positions agree with TRBD1. Germline assignment: CDR1 LNHDA and CDR2 SQIVND (reference sequence). The ends lost 7 bases at V and 0 bases at J; junction bases unmatched: 12. The CDR3 sequence is 17 residues long. The CDR3 loop is CASTLQGAKTHQETQYF. As DNA, the CDR3 is TGTGCCAGTACCTTACAGGGGGCTAAGACCCACCAAGAGACCCAGTACTTC.

This chain joins TRBV5-1 and TRBJ2-3; 12 bases are a match to TRBD2. Germline loops: CDR1 SGHRS, CDR2 YFSETQ. Unmatched junction bases numbered 8, after V lost 0 bases and J lost 0 bases. This CDR3 is built from 19 residues. CDR3 DNA: TGCGCCAGCAGCTTGGATCCTCTCACTAGCGGGGGGAGCACAGATACGCAGTATTTT. This translates into CASSLDPLTSGGSTDTQYF.

V gene TRBV10-3 combines with J gene TRBJ2-7, with 7 bases aligning to TRBD2. The CDR3 has 13 residues. J was trimmed by 2 bases and V by 5 bases; bases with no gene match: 3. CDR1 is ENHRY, CDR2 SYGVKD, per germline. The CDR3 loop is CAISSGTTYEQYF. The CDR3 DNA reads as TGTGCCATCAGTTCCGGGACTACCTACGAGCAGTACTTC.

The chain uses TRBV7-9 and TRBJ2-3, with 8 bases lining up with TRBD2. V shed 0 bases, J shed 4 bases, and the junction held 0 bases outside the gene matches. CDR1 is SEHNR, CDR2 FQNEAQ, per germline (reference sequence). This CDR3 comprises 14 residues. CDR3 sequence (DNA): TGTGCCAGCAGCTTAGCCGGGGGGGCAGATACGCAGTATTTT. It codes for CASSLAGGADTQYF.

The rearrangement uses TRBV10-1 and TRBJ2-3, with 8 bases fitting TRBD2. CDR3 length equals 15 residues. J gave up 0 bases and V 4 bases, and 3 bases lay outside the gene matches. CDR1 WNHNN and CDR2 SYGVQD come from the germline V gene (reference sequence). CDR3: CASSGSGGSTDTQYF. CDR3 DNA sequence: TGCGCCAGCAGTGGAAGCGGGGGTAGCACAGATACGCAGTATTTT.

This chain connects TRBV28 to TRBJ1-2, with a weak D call TRBD1 (5 bases). The germline V and J ends were trimmed by 2 bases and 8 bases, with 18 bases remaining between them. The length of the CDR3 is 15 residues. Germline CDR1 MDHEN, CDR2 SYDVKM. CDR3 bases: TGTGCCAGCAGTTTAGGGGCCAACCCATTTCAAGGCTACACCTTC. Translating gives CASSLGANPFQGYTF.

This CDR3 is CASSPRFGKSSGNTIYF. The CDR3 nucleotides read TGTGCCAGCTCACCTCGTTTCGGGAAGAGCTCTGGAAACACCATATATTTT. The V call is TRBV18, the J call TRBJ1-3; no clear D. Looked up from germline, CDR1 is KGHSH and CDR2 is LQKENI. Trimming pared 3 bases from V and 0 bases from J, leaving 15 bases between. The CDR3 extends over 17 amino acids.

This chain links TRBV6-6 with TRBJ1-2, with D tentatively TRBD1 (5 bases). The germline gives CDR1 MNHNY, CDR2 SVGAGI (reference sequence). Trimming pared 6 bases from V and 3 bases from J, leaving 11 bases between. The CDR3 extends over 13 amino acids. The CDR3 region has the DNA TGTGCCAGCAGAGACCAGGGTGACTATGGCTACACCTTC. It codes for CASRDQGDYGYTF.

This clone is medium-sized. The chain uses TRBV19 and TRBJ1-6; no reliable D call. Germline V gives CDR1 LNHDA, CDR2 SQIVND (reference sequence). The CDR3 has 13 residues. V was pared by 7 bases and J by 8 bases, with 12 bases between. The CDR3 bases are TGTGCCAGTAAGAACCGCCAGGATTCACCCCTCCACTTT. It encodes CASKNRQDSPLHF.

Only a few counts were recorded for this clone. The chain links TRBV5-1 to TRBJ2-5; a possible D gene is TRBD2 (5 bases). Trimming took 0 bases from V and 2 from J, leaving 8 bases between them. From germline, CDR1 is SGHRS and CDR2 YFSETQ. The CDR3 has 14 residues. The CDR3 DNA follows: TGCGCCAGCAGCTTGGGGGGAGCGCAAGAGACCCAGTACTTC. Protein product: CASSLGGAQETQYF.

Remarks on this clone: At one boundary the junction diverges from the germline segment, which might be a read error. Different DNA sequences within this sample yield the same CDR3. V and J are TRBV6-1 and TRBJ1-1, with D unclear. Germline assignment: CDR1 MNHNS and CDR2 SASEGT. The CDR3 extends over 14 amino acids. The CDR3 sequence: CASSEPVINTEAFF. In DNA, the CDR3 is TGTGCCAGTAGTGAACCAGTGATAAACACTGAAGCTTTCTTT.

The chain joins TRBV29-1 to TRBJ1-1; 8 positions match TRBD1. Germline V gene data show CDR1 as SQVTM and CDR2 as ANQGSEA. The CDR3 is made up of 12 amino acids. The V segment lost 7 bases and the J segment 4 bases; nucleotides outside the gene matches: 5. The CDR3 DNA follows: TGCAGCGGCCGACAGGGGACCACTGAAGCTTTCTTT. Amino acid sequence: CSGRQGTTEAFF.

The CDR3 is CASSGGGAAADTQYF. DNA for the CDR3: TGTGCCAGCAGTGGCGGGGGGGCCGCGGCAGATACGCAGTATTTT. This rearrangement joins TRBV4-2 to TRBJ2-3, with 9 bases fitting TRBD2. After removal of 6 bases from V and 4 bases from J, the junction contained 8 bases not matched to a gene. Germline V gene data show CDR1 as LGHNA and CDR2 as YNFKEQ. The CDR3 length is 15 residues.